This TCR beta chain was sequenced during a study of identical twins. The CDR3 runs to 16 residues. V dropped 4 bases and J dropped 7; count of bases not matched to a gene: 13. Germline V gene sequence: CDR1 SEHNR, CDR2 FQNEAQ (reference sequence). The authors used template switching to add a universal primer site and gave cDNA unique molecular identifiers. Each CDR3 protein is one row after TCRdb ran MiXCR on the 5' RACE reads. The sample contains approximately 210,000 distinct CDR3 sequences, 5.5% to 7.5% of which appear only once. Only a few counts were recorded for this clonotype. The same specimen was also included in a second study, on T cells expressing NK-cell markers.

The receptor was derived from a woman aged 18 to 35 in good health. The source material was CD8+ T cells sorted from blood. The chain employs TRBV7-9 and TRBJ2-4, with TRBD1 matching 7 bases. CDR3 residues: CASSSQTGMMANIQYF. The DNA for the CDR3 is TGTGCCAGCAGCTCCCAGACAGGGATGATGGCGAACATTCAGTACTTC. Using reference TRBV7-9 and TRBJ2-4 for the parts outside the CDR3, the full variable domain is DTGVSQNPRHKITKRGQNVTFRCDPISEHNRLYWYRQTLGQGPEFLTYFQNEAQLEKSRLLSDRFSAERPKGSFSTLEIQRTEQGDSAMYLCASSSQTGMMANIQYFGAGTRLSVL.